A single sample is the source of the 29 T cell receptor beta chains below, sequenced in a study of blood T cell repertoires in COVID-19. Generated by immunoSEQ multiplex PCR, the TCRdb table keeps only in-frame clones and is missing some. This sample has roughly 220,000 clones, with about 83% found just once. Source material: PBMCs or T cells enriched from blood (not recorded which). The origin of the receptors is a woman in her thirties or forties who had recovered from COVID-19.

This chain links TRBV27 with TRBJ1-4; D remains ambiguous. Trimming shortened V by 4 bases and J by 7 bases, and 13 bases separated the two germline ends. Germline CDR1 MNHEY, CDR2 SMNVEV (reference sequence). This CDR3 is 14 amino acids long. The CDR3 spells CASSSNNEAEKLFF. DNA of the CDR3: TGTGCCAGCAGTTCAAACAACGAGGCTGAAAAACTGTTTTTT. The variable domain in full, completed from reference TRBV27 and TRBJ1-4, reads EAQVTQNPRYLITVTGKKLTVTCSQNMNHEYMSWYRQDPGLGLRQIYYSMNVEVTDKGDVPEGYKVSRKEKRNFPLILESPSPNQTSLYFCASSSNNEAEKLFFGSGTQLSVL.

The rearrangement joins TRBV7-2 to TRBJ2-3, with 8 bases identical to TRBD2. Germline loops: CDR1 SGHTA, CDR2 FQGNSA. Trimming at V came to 5 bases and at J to 6 bases, leaving 7 bases not matched to a gene. The CDR3 totals 14 residues. The CDR3 is CASSLGGGGDTQYF. CDR3 bases: TGTGCCAGCAGCCTCGGGGGGGGAGGGGATACGCAGTATTTT.

The chain joins TRBV19 to TRBJ1-3; 9 nucleotides line up with TRBD1. J lost 7 bases, V lost 4 bases, and 8 bases had no gene match. CDR1 LNHDA and CDR2 SQIVND come from the germline V gene (reference sequence). The CDR3 has 15 amino acids. The CDR3 DNA reads as TGTGCCAGTAGTACCTCCGGGACAGGGCCTAACACCATATATTTT. Amino acid sequence: CASSTSGTGPNTIYF.

This sequence joins TRBV7-8 and TRBJ2-7; TRBD2 matches at 7 bases. Looked up from germline, CDR1 is SGHVS and CDR2 is FQNEAQ. CDR3 size: 15 residues. Losses at the gene ends were 3 bases for V and 1 base for J; bases not matched to a gene: 6. The CDR3 region has the DNA TGTGCCAGCAGCTTTGAGCGGGGCCTATCCTACGAGCAGTACTTC. It yields the protein CASSFERGLSYEQYF. Drawing the rest from reference TRBV7-8 and TRBJ2-7, the complete variable domain is GAGVSQSPRYKVAKRGQDVALRCDPISGHVSLFWYQQALGQGPEFLTYFQNEAQLDKSGLPSDRFFAERPEGSVSTLKIQRTQQEDSAVYLCASSFERGLSYEQYFGPGTRLTVT.

The CDR3 DNA reads TGCGCCAGAATACTAGCGGGAGGAAGAAATGAGCAGTTCTTC. It is translated as CARILAGGRNEQFF. V and J are TRBV10-1 and TRBJ2-1; TRBD2 matches 12 bases. V trimming: 9 bases; J trimming: 7 bases; junction bases outside the gene matches: 7. The CDR3 extends over 14 amino acids. Germline loops: CDR1 WNHNN, CDR2 SYGVQD (reference sequence).

The J gene is TRBJ1-1, the V gene TRBV27, with D tentatively TRBD1 (6 bases). Germline CDR1 reads MNHEY; CDR2 reads SMNVEV (reference sequence). V shed 10 bases and J shed 1 base, with 13 bases lying between them. The length of the CDR3 is 13 residues. This chain's CDR3 is CATRRGGNTEAFF. The CDR3 DNA reads as TGTGCCACCCGAAGGGGGGGGAACACTGAAGCTTTCTTT.

The chain uses TRBV9 and TRBJ1-5, with D uncertain. This CDR3 has 13 residues. Germline V CDR1 and CDR2: SGDLS, YYNGEE. V lost 0 bases and J lost 5, with 6 bases in between. The CDR3 sequence: CASSVGHDQPQHF. CDR3 nucleotides: TGTGCCAGCAGCGTAGGGCACGATCAGCCCCAGCATTTT.

The J gene is TRBJ1-2, the V gene TRBV5-1; 9 bases are shared with TRBD1. The CDR3 totals 14 residues. The V gene end was trimmed by 4 bases and the J gene end by 4 bases; junction bases not matched to a gene: 5. Germline CDR1 is SGHRS and CDR2 is YFSETQ. Written as DNA, the CDR3 is TGCGCCAGCAGCCCGGGACAGGGAGCCTATGGCTACACCTTC. This sequence encodes CASSPGQGAYGYTF.

The V gene is TRBV9, the J gene TRBJ2-5, with 9 bases identical to TRBD1. The CDR3 extends over 15 amino acids. Germline CDR1 SGDLS, CDR2 YYNGEE. Germline trimming cut 2 bases from V and 3 bases from J; bases unmatched to any gene: 5. CDR3 DNA: TGTGCCAGCAGCGTCCTCGGGACAGGGAAAGAGACCCAGTACTTC. Amino acid sequence: CASSVLGTGKETQYF.

V is TRBV7-9 and J is TRBJ1-4; 8 bases line up with TRBD1. The junction had 6 bases not matched to a gene; V was cut back by 5 bases and J by 4 bases. Germline CDR1 SEHNR, CDR2 FQNEAQ (reference sequence). There are 15 residues in the CDR3. The CDR3 reads CASSTTGGGNEKLFF. The CDR3 nucleotides read TGTGCCAGCAGCACCACAGGGGGAGGTAATGAAAAACTGTTTTTT. The variable domain in full, completed from reference TRBV7-9 and TRBJ1-4, reads DTGVSQNPRHKITKRGQNVTFRCDPISEHNRLYWYRQTLGQGPEFLTYFQNEAQLEKSRLLSDRFSAERPKGSFSTLEIQRTEQGDSAMYLCASSTTGGGNEKLFFGSGTQLSVL.

J is TRBJ2-3 and V is TRBV11-1, with 7 bases matching TRBD2. Germline lookup yields CDR1 SGHAT and CDR2 FQDESV (reference sequence). The CDR3 has 15 amino acids. The V and J ends lost 5 bases and 4 bases, in that order; junction bases with no gene match: 9. For the CDR3, the DNA is TGTGCCAGCAGCCGCATCGGCGGGAGCGCAGATACGCAGTATTTT. This sequence encodes CASSRIGGSADTQYF.

The chain carries TRBV5-1 and TRBJ2-1; weak D call: TRBD2 (7 bases). Germline V lookup: CDR1 SGHRS, CDR2 YFSETQ. CDR3 size: 15 residues. V was trimmed by 5 bases and J by 9 bases, leaving 21 bases between them. Here the CDR3 reads CASRALARRGGEQFF. DNA for the CDR3: TGCGCCAGCAGGGCACTAGCGAGAAGGGGGGGTGAGCAGTTCTTC.

The genes are TRBV19 and TRBJ2-1; 13 bases line up with TRBD2. Per the germline V gene, CDR1 is LNHDA and CDR2 is SQIVND (reference sequence). The J segment lost 5 bases and the V segment lost 5 bases, leaving 18 bases of the junction unmatched. There are 20 residues in the CDR3. The CDR3 loop is CASSGGGRRTSGRGDNEQFF. The DNA of the CDR3 is TGTGCCAGTAGTGGCGGAGGACGGCGGACTAGCGGGAGAGGGGACAATGAGCAGTTCTTC.

The chain joins TRBV9 to TRBJ1-5; 10 bases are shared with TRBD1. Germline loops: CDR1 SGDLS, CDR2 YYNGEE. The V and J ends lost 0 bases and 4 bases, in that order; junction bases with no gene match: 4. The CDR3 has 16 amino acids. This CDR3 is CASSVGGQGDNQPQHF. The CDR3 DNA follows: TGTGCCAGCAGCGTAGGCGGACAGGGGGATAATCAGCCCCAGCATTTT. The full variable domain, in which reference TRBV9 and TRBJ1-5 provide the parts outside the CDR3, is DSGVTQTPKHLITATGQRVTLRCSPRSGDLSVYWYQQSLDQGLQFLIQYYNGEERAKGNILERFSAQQFPDLHSELNLSSLELGDSALYFCASSVGGQGDNQPQHFGDGTRLSIL.

This chain uses TRBV30 with TRBJ1-6; tentative D call: TRBD1 (5 bases). V was pared by 4 bases and J by 0 bases, with 19 bases between. Germline V gene data show CDR1 as GTSNPN and CDR2 as SVGIG (reference sequence). This CDR3 region has 18 residues. DNA for the CDR3: TGTGCCTGGAAGATCGTCGGGGGGTTTAGCTCCTATAATTCACCCCTCCACTTT. Protein sequence: CAWKIVGGFSSYNSPLHF. The full variable domain, with the rest looked up from reference TRBV30 and TRBJ1-6, is SQTIHQWPATLVQPVGSPLSLECTVEGTSNPNLYWYRQAAGRGLQLLFYSVGIGQISSEVPQNLSASRPQDRQFILSSKKLLLSDSGFYLCAWKIVGGFSSYNSPLHFGNGTRLTVT.

This clone has a count of ten or more. The chain recombines TRBV28 with TRBJ2-5; 7 bases map to TRBD1. CDR3 length: 17 amino acids. In germline, CDR1 is MDHEN, CDR2 SYDVKM. The V gene end was trimmed by 0 bases and the J gene end by 1 base; junction bases not matched to a gene: 8. This chain's CDR3 is CASSLWTSGTAQETQYF. The CDR3 bases are TGTGCCAGCAGTTTATGGACGTCGGGGACAGCCCAAGAGACCCAGTACTTC. The full variable domain, rest sourced from reference TRBV28 and TRBJ2-5, is DVKVTQSSRYLVKRTGEKVFLECVQDMDHENMFWYRQDPGLGLRLIYFSYDVKMKEKGDIPEGYSVSREKKERFSLILESASTNQTSMYLCASSLWTSGTAQETQYFGPGTRLLVL.

The CDR3 sequence: CASSPGTSGHTDTQYF. CDR3 DNA sequence: TGTGCCAGCTCACCAGGGACTAGCGGACACACAGATACGCAGTATTTT. The rearrangement links TRBV18 to TRBJ2-3, with 11 positions matching TRBD2. Germline V CDR1 and CDR2: KGHSH, LQKENI. CDR3 length: 16 residues. Germline trimming cut 2 bases from V and 2 bases from J; bases unmatched to any gene: 3.

This rearrangement joins TRBV2 to TRBJ2-7; D ambiguous. The length of the CDR3 is 12 residues. Germline loops: CDR1 SNHLY, CDR2 FYNNEI. V lost 3 bases, J lost 3 bases, and 6 bases lay in between. The CDR3 is CASSEQRYEQYF. The CDR3 DNA reads as TGTGCCAGCAGTGAGCAGCGCTACGAGCAGTACTTC.

This rearrangement joins TRBV30 to TRBJ2-7, with 8 positions matching TRBD1. Germline trimming cut 5 bases from V and 3 bases from J; bases unmatched to any gene: 6. Germline values: CDR1 GTSNPN, CDR2 SVGIG (reference sequence). The CDR3 runs 13 residues. Here the CDR3 reads CAWGQGPLYEQYF. The CDR3 bases are TGTGCCTGGGGACAGGGTCCTCTCTACGAGCAGTACTTC.

The V and J genes are TRBV9 and TRBJ2-7; D is unresolved. Germline lookup yields CDR1 SGDLS and CDR2 YYNGEE. The CDR3 runs to 11 residues. Trimming removed 3 bases at V and 7 bases at J, with 8 bases between. The CDR3: CASSASGEQYV. The DNA of the CDR3 is TGTGCCAGCAGCGCTTCAGGAGAGCAGTACGTC.

This clone was seen more than once but under ten times. The V and J genes are TRBV4-3 and TRBJ2-1; no reliable D call. CDR3 length: 16 amino acids. From germline, CDR1 is LGHNA and CDR2 YSLEER. V lost 0 bases, J lost 4 bases, and 13 bases lay in between. CDR3 residues: CASSQDQRQVYNEQFF. For the CDR3, the DNA is TGCGCCAGCAGCCAAGATCAAAGGCAGGTTTACAATGAGCAGTTCTTC.

The gene calls are TRBV27 and TRBJ1-6; TRBD1 agrees at 9 bases. Trimming took 5 bases from V and 10 from J; bases not matched to a gene: 9. CDR1 is MNHEY and CDR2 is SMNVEV in the germline V gene (reference sequence). There are 15 residues in the CDR3. The CDR3 loop is CASSQARTGESPLHF. CDR3 nucleotide sequence: TGTGCCAGCAGTCAAGCCCGGACAGGGGAATCACCCCTCCACTTT.

This clone appeared many times. The rearrangement uses TRBV7-9 and TRBJ2-7; the D gene is possibly TRBD2 (5 bases). The CDR3 is 12 residues long. V gave up 5 bases and J gave up 6 bases, with 11 bases separating them. Germline assignment: CDR1 SEHNR and CDR2 FQNEAQ (reference sequence). CDR3 sequence (DNA): TGTGCCAGCAGCCTAACTAGGAGCGAGCAGTACTTC. Translating gives CASSLTRSEQYF.

The V gene is TRBV2, the J gene TRBJ1-2; a weak D match, TRBD1 (5 bases). This CDR3 comprises 11 residues. In germline, CDR1 is SNHLY, CDR2 FYNNEI. The V gene lost 8 bases and the J gene lost 8 bases, with 12 bases spanning the gap. The DNA of the CDR3 is TGTGCCAGCCGGGACTCCGCGGGCTACACCTTC. Its protein is CASRDSAGYTF.

The chain joins TRBV19 to TRBJ2-1; D may be TRBD1 (5 bases). The CDR3 consists of 12 residues. V was clipped by 5 bases and J by 8 bases, with 10 bases between them. The germline CDR1 and CDR2 sequences are LNHDA and SQIVND (reference sequence). The CDR3 here is CASSPQGYEQFF. The CDR3, as DNA: TGTGCCAGTAGTCCCCAGGGATATGAGCAGTTCTTC.

The chain employs TRBV5-1 and TRBJ2-7; 7 positions agree with TRBD1. Germline trimming cut 3 bases from V and 0 bases from J; bases unmatched to any gene: 3. Looked up from germline, CDR1 is SGHRS and CDR2 is YFSETQ. The CDR3 has 14 amino acids. The CDR3 DNA sequence: TGCGCCAGCAGCTATGGGACAGCCTCCTACGAGCAGTACTTC. Amino acid sequence: CASSYGTASYEQYF.

The gene calls are TRBV7-2 and TRBJ2-2; D is ambiguous. Germline loops: CDR1 SGHTA, CDR2 FQGNSA. The CDR3 has 14 amino acids. Trimming left V 5 bases short and J 4 bases short, with 11 bases between. The CDR3 here is CASSPSPGTGELFF. The CDR3 DNA reads TGTGCCAGCAGCCCCTCACCGGGCACCGGGGAGCTGTTTTTT.

This clone has ten or more counts. The V call is TRBV28, the J call TRBJ2-3; maybe TRBD1 (5 bases). V was cut by 6 bases and J by 2 bases, with 12 bases left in between. This CDR3 has 14 residues. Germline loops: CDR1 MDHEN, CDR2 SYDVKM. The CDR3 bases are TGTGCCAGCAGCCCCGGACAAGCCACAGATACGCAGTATTTT. Encoded protein: CASSPGQATDTQYF.

This clone appeared once. The chain carries TRBV6-2 or TRBV6-3 and TRBJ2-7; TRBD2 matches at 7 bases. CDR3 length: 14 residues. V shed 5 bases and J 6 bases; nucleotides not matched to a gene: 10. The germline gives CDR1 MNHEY, CDR2 SVGEGT. The CDR3 sequence is CASSGIWDYGEQYV. The DNA of the CDR3 is TGTGCCAGCAGTGGGATTTGGGACTACGGCGAGCAGTACGTC.